The clone carrying this T cell receptor beta chain was seen only a few times. This record comes from a study of T-cell memory formation after mild COVID-19. About the study: TCR clusters were largely donor specific.

The V and J ends lost 7 bases and 6 bases respectively, with 18 bases between them. CDR3 length equals 15 residues. TCRdb fed the 5' RACE reads into MiXCR, producing one record per CDR3 protein. The profile shows about 150,000 distinct CDR3 sequences, almost 25% of them singletons. The chain has TRBV12-3 or TRBV12-4 and TRBJ2-2, with no clear D. What was sequenced was PBMCs or a T cell subset sorted from them (not recorded which). The clonotype originates from an adult woman who had mild COVID-19 (a few samples of this study predate the infection). Cell type and time point are not known. CDR3 loop: CASTIPDGDSGELFF. The CDR3 DNA follows: TGTGCCAGCACCATTCCGGACGGAGACTCCGGGGAGCTGTTTTTT.